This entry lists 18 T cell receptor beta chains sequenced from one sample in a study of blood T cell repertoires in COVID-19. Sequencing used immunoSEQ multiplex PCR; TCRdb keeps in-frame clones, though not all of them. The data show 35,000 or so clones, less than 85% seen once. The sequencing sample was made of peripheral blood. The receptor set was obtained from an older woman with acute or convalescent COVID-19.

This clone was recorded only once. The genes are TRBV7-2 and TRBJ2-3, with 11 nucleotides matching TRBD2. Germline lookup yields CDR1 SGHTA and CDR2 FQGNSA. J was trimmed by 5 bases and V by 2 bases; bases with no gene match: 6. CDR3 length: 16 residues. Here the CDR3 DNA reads TGTGCCAGCAGCTTATTAGCGGGGGGGCCTGGAGATACGCAGTATTTT. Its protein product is CASSLLAGGPGDTQYF.

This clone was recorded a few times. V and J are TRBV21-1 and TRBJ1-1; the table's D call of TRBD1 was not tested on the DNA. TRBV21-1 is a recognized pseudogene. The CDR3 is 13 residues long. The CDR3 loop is CASSTAGTGWAFF. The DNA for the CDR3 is TGTGCCAGCAGCACAGCCGGGACAGGGTGGGCTTTCTTT.

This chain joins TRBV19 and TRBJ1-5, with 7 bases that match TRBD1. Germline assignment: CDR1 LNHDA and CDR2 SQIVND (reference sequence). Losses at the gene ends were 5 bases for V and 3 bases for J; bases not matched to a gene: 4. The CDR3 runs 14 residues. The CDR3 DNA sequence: TGTGCCAGTAGTCTACAGGGGTTCAATCAGCCCCAGCATTTT. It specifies CASSLQGFNQPQHF.

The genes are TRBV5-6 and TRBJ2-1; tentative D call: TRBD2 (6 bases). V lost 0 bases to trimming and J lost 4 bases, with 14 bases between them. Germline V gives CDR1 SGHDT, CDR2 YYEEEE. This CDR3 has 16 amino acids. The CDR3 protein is CASSLVGSGQYNEQFF. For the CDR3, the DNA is TGTGCCAGCAGCTTGGTAGGTAGCGGACAATACAATGAGCAGTTCTTC.

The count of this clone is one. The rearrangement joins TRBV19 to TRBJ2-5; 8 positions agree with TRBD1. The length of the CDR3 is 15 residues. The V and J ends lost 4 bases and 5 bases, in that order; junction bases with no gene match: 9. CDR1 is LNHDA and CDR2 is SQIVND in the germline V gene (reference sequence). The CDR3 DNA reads TGTGCCAGTAGTAACAACGGACAGGGTGAGGAGACCCAGTACTTC. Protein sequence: CASSNNGQGEETQYF.

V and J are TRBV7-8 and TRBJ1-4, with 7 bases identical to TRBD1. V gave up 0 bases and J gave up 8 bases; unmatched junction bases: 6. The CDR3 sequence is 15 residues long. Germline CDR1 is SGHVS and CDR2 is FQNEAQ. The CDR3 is CASSLATGLREKLFF. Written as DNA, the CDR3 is TGTGCCAGCAGCTTAGCGACAGGGCTACGAGAAAAACTGTTTTTT. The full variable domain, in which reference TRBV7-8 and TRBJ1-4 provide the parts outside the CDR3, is GAGVSQSPRYKVAKRGQDVALRCDPISGHVSLFWYQQALGQGPEFLTYFQNEAQLDKSGLPSDRFFAERPEGSVSTLKIQRTQQEDSAVYLCASSLATGLREKLFFGSGTQLSVL.

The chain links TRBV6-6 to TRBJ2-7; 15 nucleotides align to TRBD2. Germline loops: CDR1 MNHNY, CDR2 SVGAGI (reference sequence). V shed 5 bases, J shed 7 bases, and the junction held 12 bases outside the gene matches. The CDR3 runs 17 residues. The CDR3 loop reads CASSPRGLAGGVAEQYF. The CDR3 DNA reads TGTGCCAGCAGTCCCAGGGGACTAGCGGGGGGTGTTGCTGAGCAGTACTTC.

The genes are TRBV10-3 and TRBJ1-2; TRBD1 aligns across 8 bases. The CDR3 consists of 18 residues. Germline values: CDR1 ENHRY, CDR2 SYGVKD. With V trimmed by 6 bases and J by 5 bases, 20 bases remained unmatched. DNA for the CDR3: TGTGCCATCAGCAAGGACCCTACCGGACAGGGCCATACTTATGGCTACACCTTC. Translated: CAISKDPTGQGHTYGYTF.

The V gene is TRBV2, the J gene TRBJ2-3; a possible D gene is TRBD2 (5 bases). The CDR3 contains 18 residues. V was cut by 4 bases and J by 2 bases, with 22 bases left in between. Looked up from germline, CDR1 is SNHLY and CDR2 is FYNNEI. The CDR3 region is CASSGPNLKRPNTDTQYF. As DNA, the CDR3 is TGTGCCAGCAGTGGTCCAAACCTCAAGCGGCCAAACACAGATACGCAGTATTTT.

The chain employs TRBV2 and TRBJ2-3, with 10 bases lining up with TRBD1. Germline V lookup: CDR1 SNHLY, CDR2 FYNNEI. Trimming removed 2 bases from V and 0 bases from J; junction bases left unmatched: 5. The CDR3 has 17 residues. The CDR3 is CASSERTGGPSTDTQYF. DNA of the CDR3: TGTGCCAGCAGTGAACGGACAGGGGGGCCTAGCACAGATACGCAGTATTTT.

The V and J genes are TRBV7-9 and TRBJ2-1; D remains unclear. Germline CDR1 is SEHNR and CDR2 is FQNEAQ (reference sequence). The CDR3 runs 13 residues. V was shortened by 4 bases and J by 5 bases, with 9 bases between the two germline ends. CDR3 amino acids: CASSSYIDNEQFF. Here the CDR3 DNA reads TGTGCCAGCAGCTCCTATATCGACAATGAGCAGTTCTTC.

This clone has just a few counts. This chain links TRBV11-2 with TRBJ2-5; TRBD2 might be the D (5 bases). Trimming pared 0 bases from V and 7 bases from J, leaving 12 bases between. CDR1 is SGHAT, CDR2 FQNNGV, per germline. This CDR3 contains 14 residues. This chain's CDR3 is CASSLEVGRGTQYF. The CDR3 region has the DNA TGTGCCAGCAGCTTAGAAGTCGGACGGGGGACCCAGTACTTC.

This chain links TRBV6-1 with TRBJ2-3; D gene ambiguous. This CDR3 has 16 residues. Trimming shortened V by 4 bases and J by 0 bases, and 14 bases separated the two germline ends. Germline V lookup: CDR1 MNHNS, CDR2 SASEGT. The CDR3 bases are TGTGCCAGCAGTGCCACGAAAAGAACTAGCACAGATACGCAGTATTTT. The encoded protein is CASSATKRTSTDTQYF.

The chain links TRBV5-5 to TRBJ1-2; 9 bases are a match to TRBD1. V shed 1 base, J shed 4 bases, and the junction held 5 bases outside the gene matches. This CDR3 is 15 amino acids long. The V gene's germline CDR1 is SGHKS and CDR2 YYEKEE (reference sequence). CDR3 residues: CASSLSGTGSYGYTF. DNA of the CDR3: TGTGCCAGCAGCTTGAGTGGGACAGGGAGCTATGGCTACACCTTC. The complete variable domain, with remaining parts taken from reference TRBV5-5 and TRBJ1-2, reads DAGVTQSPTHLIKTRGQQVTLRCSPISGHKSVSWYQQVLGQGPQFIFQYYEKEERGRGNFPDRFSARQFPNYSSELNVNALLLGDSALYLCASSLSGTGSYGYTFGSGTRLTVV.

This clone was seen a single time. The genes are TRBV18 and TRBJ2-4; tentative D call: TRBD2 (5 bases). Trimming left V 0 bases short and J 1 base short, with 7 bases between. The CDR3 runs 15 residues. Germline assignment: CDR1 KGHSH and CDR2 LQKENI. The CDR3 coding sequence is TGTGCCAGCTCACCACCGGCTAGCGCCAAAAACATTCAGTACTTC. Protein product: CASSPPASAKNIQYF.

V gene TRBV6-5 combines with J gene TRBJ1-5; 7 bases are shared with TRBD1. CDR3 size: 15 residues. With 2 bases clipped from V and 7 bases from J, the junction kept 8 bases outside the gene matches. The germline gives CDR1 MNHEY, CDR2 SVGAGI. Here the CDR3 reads CASSYPSGGIQPQHF. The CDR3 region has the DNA TGTGCCAGCAGTTACCCCTCAGGGGGTATACAGCCCCAGCATTTT.

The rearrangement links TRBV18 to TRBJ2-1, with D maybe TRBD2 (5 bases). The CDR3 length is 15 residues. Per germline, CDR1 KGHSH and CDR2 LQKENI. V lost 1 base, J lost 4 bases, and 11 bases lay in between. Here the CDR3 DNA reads TGTGCCAGCTCACCACTAGCGCTTGAATACAATGAGCAGTTCTTC. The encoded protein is CASSPLALEYNEQFF.

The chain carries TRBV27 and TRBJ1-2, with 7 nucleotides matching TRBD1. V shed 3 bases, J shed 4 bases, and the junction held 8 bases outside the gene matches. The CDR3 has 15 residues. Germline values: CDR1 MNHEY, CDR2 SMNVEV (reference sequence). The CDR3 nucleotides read TGTGCCAGCAGTTTTGGAGGGGGCTTATCCTATGGCTACACCTTC. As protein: CASSFGGGLSYGYTF.